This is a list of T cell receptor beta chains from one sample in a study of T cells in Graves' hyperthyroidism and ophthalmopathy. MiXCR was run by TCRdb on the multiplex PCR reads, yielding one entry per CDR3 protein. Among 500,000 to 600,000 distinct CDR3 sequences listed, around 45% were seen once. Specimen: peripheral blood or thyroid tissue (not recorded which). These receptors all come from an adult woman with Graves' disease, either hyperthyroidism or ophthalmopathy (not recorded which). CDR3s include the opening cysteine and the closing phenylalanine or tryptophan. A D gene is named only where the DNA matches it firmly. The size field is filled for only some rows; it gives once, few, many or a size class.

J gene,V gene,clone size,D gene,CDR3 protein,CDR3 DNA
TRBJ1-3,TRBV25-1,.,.,CATGNNWSGNTIYF,TGTGCCACAGGGAACAATTGGTCTGGAAACACCATATATTTT
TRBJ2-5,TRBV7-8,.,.,CASRDGTGGRAVSETQYF,TGTGCCAGCAGGGACGGGACAGGCGGGAGGGCCGTTTCGGAGACCCAGTACTTC
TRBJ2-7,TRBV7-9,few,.,CASSPRDSRSYEQYF,TGTGCCAGCAGCCCGCGGGACAGTCGATCCTACGAGCAGTACTTC
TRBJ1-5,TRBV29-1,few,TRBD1,CSVGQGTDQPQHF,TGCAGCGTCGGACAGGGGACGGATCAGCCCCAGCATTTT
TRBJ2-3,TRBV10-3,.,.,CAISTWDTTTDTQYF,TGTGCCATCAGCACCTGGGACACAACGACAGATACGCAGTATTTT
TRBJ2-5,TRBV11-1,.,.,CASSFPPLVAFQETQYF,TGTGCCAGCAGCTTCCCGCCACTAGTTGCGTTCCAAGAGACCCAGTACTTC
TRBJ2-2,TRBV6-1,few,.,CASSLNKIARRGQNTGELFF,TGTGCCAGCAGTCTAAACAAAATCGCACGGAGGGGGCAGAACACCGGGGAGCTGTTTTTT
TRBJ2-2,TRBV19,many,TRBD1,CASSGIRTGGFFTGELFF,TGTGCCAGTAGTGGGATAAGAACAGGGGGCTTCTTCACCGGGGAGCTGTTTTTT
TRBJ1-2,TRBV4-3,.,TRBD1,CASSRGTALGGYTF,TGCGCCAGCAGCCGCGGGACAGCTTTGGGGGGCTACACCTTC
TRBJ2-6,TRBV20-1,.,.,CSAVQGGNVLTF,TGCAGTGCTGTGCAGGGAGGCAACGTCCTGACTTTC
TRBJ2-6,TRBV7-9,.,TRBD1,CASKPRQGAHSGANVLTF,TGTGCCAGCAAGCCCAGACAGGGGGCGCACTCTGGGGCCAACGTCCTGACTTTC
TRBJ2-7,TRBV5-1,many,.,CASSVGQSEQYF,TGCGCCAGCAGCGTGGGACAAAGCGAGCAGTACTTC
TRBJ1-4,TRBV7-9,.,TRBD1,CASRPTGENEKLFF,TGTGCCAGCAGACCGACAGGGGAGAATGAAAAACTGTTTTTT
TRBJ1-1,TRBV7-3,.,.,CASSGWDGRENTEAFF,TGTGCCAGCAGCGGGTGGGACGGCCGGGAGAACACTGAAGCTTTCTTT
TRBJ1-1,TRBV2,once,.,CASRDAYTEAFF,TGTGCCAGCAGAGATGCATACACTGAAGCTTTCTTT
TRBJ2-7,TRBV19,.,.,CASSEGGREFYEQYF,TGTGCCAGTAGTGAAGGGGGTCGAGAATTCTACGAGCAGTACTTC
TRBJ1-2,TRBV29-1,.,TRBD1,CSVDRTGMYGYTF,TGCAGCGTTGATAGGACAGGGATGTATGGCTACACCTTC
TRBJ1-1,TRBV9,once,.,CASGVGDSEAFF,TGTGCCAGCGGCGTAGGAGATTCTGAAGCTTTCTTT
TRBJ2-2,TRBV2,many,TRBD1,CASRPTGTGGTGELFF,TGTGCCAGCAGGCCCACCGGGACAGGGGGCACCGGGGAGCTGTTTTTT
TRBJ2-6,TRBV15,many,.,CATSRRGAGANVLTF,TGTGCCACCAGCAGAAGGGGGGCTGGGGCCAACGTCCTGACTTTC
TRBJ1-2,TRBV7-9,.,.,CASSADGRLLDGYTF,TGTGCCAGCAGCGCCGACGGTCGATTGTTGGATGGCTACACCTTC
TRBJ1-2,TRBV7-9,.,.,CASRVGTRLYGYTF,TGTGCCAGCAGAGTGGGGACACGACTCTATGGCTACACCTTC
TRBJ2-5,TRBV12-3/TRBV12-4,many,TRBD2,CASSASGQETQYF,TGTGCCAGCAGTGCTAGCGGCCAAGAGACCCAGTACTTC
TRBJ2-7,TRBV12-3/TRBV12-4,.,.,CASSLRRGTHEQYF,TGTGCCAGCAGCCTCCGGCGAGGCACCCACGAGCAGTACTTC
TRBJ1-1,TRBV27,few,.,CASSFWGSEAFF,TGTGCCAGCAGTTTCTGGGGATCTGAAGCTTTCTTT
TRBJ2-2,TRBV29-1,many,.,CSVEGLGGFPGELFF,TGCAGCGTTGAGGGTCTCGGAGGGTTCCCCGGGGAGCTGTTTTTT
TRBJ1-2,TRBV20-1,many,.,CSATNYGYTF,TGCAGTGCCACCAACTATGGCTACACCTTC
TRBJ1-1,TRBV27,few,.,CASSFKEGTYTEAFF,TGTGCCAGCAGTTTTAAAGAGGGGACCTACACTGAAGCTTTCTTT
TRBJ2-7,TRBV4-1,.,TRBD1,CASSQERTGWNYEQYF,TGCGCCAGCAGCCAAGAGCGGACAGGGTGGAACTACGAGCAGTACTTC
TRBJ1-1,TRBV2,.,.,CASTHTRSGARGF,TGTGCCAGCACCCATACCCGGTCGGGCGCGCGAGGTTTT
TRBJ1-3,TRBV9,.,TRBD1,CASSPEGTDSTIYF,TGTGCCAGCAGCCCCGAGGGGACAGATTCCACCATATATTTT
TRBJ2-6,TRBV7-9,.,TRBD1,CASEDRASGANVLTF,TGTGCCAGCGAGGACAGGGCCTCTGGGGCCAACGTCCTGACTTTC
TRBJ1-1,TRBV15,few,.,CATSLGATTEAFF,TGTGCCACCAGCCTTGGGGCCACCACTGAAGCTTTCTTT
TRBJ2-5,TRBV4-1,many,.,CASSRVQGQETQYF,TGCGCCAGCAGCCGGGTTCAGGGACAAGAGACCCAGTACTTC
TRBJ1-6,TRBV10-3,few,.,CATLQTYNSPLHF,TGTGCCACTCTTCAGACTTATAATTCACCCCTCCACTTT
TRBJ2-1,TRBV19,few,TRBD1,CASSGDRANNEQFF,TGTGCCAGTAGTGGAGACAGGGCCAACAATGAGCAGTTCTTC
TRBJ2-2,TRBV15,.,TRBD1,CATSRVQGQDIQETGELFF,TGTGCCACCAGCAGGGTTCAGGGACAGGACATCCAAGAGACCGGGGAGCTGTTTTTT
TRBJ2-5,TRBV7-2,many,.,CASSLRSQETQYF,TGTGCCAGCAGCTTACGCAGCCAAGAGACCCAGTACTTC
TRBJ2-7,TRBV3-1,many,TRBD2,CASSQTGLAGYEQYF,TGTGCCAGCAGCCAAACGGGACTAGCGGGTTACGAGCAGTACTTC
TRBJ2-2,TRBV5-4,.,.,CASSPPSGELFF,TGTGCCAGCAGCCCTCCGTCGGGGGAGCTGTTTTTT
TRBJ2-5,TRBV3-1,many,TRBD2,CASSQLSGTETQYF,TGTGCCAGCAGCCAACTTAGCGGGACTGAGACCCAGTACTTC
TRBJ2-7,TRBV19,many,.,CASSIAGFGSYEQYF,TGTGCCAGTAGTATAGCAGGCTTCGGGTCCTACGAGCAGTACTTC
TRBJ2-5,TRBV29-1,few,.,CSVDRGTQYF,TGCAGCGTTGACCGGGGGACCCAGTACTTC
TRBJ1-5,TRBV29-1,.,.,CSVRCPVAGSNQPQHF,TGCAGCGTCCGTTGTCCTGTAGCGGGTAGCAATCAGCCCCAGCATTTT
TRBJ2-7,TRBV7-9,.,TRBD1,CASSAGQGAEEQYF,TGTGCCAGCAGCGCCGGACAGGGGGCTGAAGAGCAGTACTTC
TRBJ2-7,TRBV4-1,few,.,CASSQTYFWHSYEQYF,TGCGCCAGCAGCCAGACGTATTTTTGGCACTCCTACGAGCAGTACTTC
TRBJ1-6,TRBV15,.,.,CATSRGALNSPLHF,TGTGCCACCAGCAGAGGGGCCCTGAATTCACCCCTCCACTTT
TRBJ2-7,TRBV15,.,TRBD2,CATSRALAGVREQHF,TGTGCCACCAGCAGAGCGCTAGCGGGAGTACGCGAGCAGCACTTC
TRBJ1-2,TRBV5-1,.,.,CASSLGQRNYGYTF,TGCGCCAGCAGCTTGGGACAGCGGAACTATGGCTACACCTTC